These T cell receptor beta chains were read from a single sample in a study of CD8+CD57+ T cells in acquired aplastic anemia. TCRdb re-derived calls from the reads in MiXCR, one entry per CDR3 protein. The profile shows tens of thousands of distinct CDR3 sequences, roughly three quarters of them singletons. Sequencing input: sorted CD4+, CD8+, or CD8+CD57+ T cells (not recorded which) from PBMCs. These receptor sequences come from a human donor with aplastic anemia. Both conserved end residues are part of each CDR3.

>TRBJ2-5|TRBV20-1
CSARTGRETQYF
>TRBJ2-3|TRBV20-1
CSAPSLAGGGNTQYF
>TRBJ1-6|TRBV25-1
CASSELEGSSYNSPLHF
>TRBJ2-7|TRBV2
CASSESWIITYEQYF
>TRBJ2-7|TRBV11-2
CASSYILAVEMYEQYF
>TRBJ2-7|TRBV7-2
CASSWTGDAYEQYF
>TRBJ2-5|TRBV15
CATSRDWRDGRETQYF
>TRBJ2-7|TRBV29-1
CSVLGDLAREQYF
>TRBJ1-2|TRBV29-1
CSVEGSAGGYTF
>TRBJ1-2|TRBV5-6
CASSLAQNYGYTF
>TRBJ2-7|TRBV7-9
CASSFRDWGSEQYF
>TRBJ1-2|TRBV2
CASSSRQGAVSDGYTF
>TRBJ1-4|TRBV10-3
CAISLTGVGEKLFF
>TRBJ1-5|TRBV20-1
CSAQIGQGEGQPQHF
>TRBJ1-6|TRBV7-3
CASSLAGVNSPLHF
>TRBJ1-6|TRBV2
CASRTDRDRPLHF
>TRBJ1-2|TRBV4-2
CASSQEVGGTNYGYTF
>TRBJ1-2|TRBV6-5
CASSDSAGGASYGYTF
>TRBJ2-5|TRBV7-8
CASSPPGTGIQETQYF
>TRBJ1-5|TRBV7-9
CASSPDLPQPQHF
>TRBJ1-1|TRBV2
CASSVLWSGDTEAFF
>TRBJ2-7|TRBV14
CASSQDFGRALFF
>TRBJ2-1|TRBV10-3
CAINSFGGSYNEQFF
>TRBJ2-3|TRBV7-7
CASSLTATDTQYF
>TRBJ2-7|TRBV29-1
CSAWGDTYEQYF
>TRBJ2-5|TRBV24-1
CATSAGTGVRETQYF
>TRBJ1-6|TRBV29-1
CSVGQGLDSPLHF
>TRBJ2-5|TRBV24-1
CATSESGSTQYF
>TRBJ1-2|TRBV4-1
CASSRDRVYGYTF
>TRBJ2-1|TRBV19
CASMGQFGNEQFF
>TRBJ2-3|TRBV2
CASSLAGVADTQYF
>TRBJ1-2|TRBV7-6
CASSLIGGDDSGYTF
>TRBJ2-7|TRBV7-9
CASSIRTSGGEQYF
>TRBJ2-1|TRBV20-1
CSATETSGRIYEQFF
>TRBJ2-1|TRBV4-1
CASSQGPVKFF
>TRBJ1-5|TRBV5-6
CASSLAGQYSNQPQHF
>TRBJ2-3|TRBV9
CASSPGSSTDTQYF
>TRBJ1-5|TRBV20-1
CSANSGTEYQPQHF
>TRBJ2-7|TRBV2
CASSIGNPLRAEQYF
>TRBJ1-4|TRBV2
CASSELGEKLFF
>TRBJ2-7|TRBV15
CATSRDKQGLSYEQYF